The sequence of this T cell receptor (beta chain) was determined in a study of blood T cells in healthy people across ages. Whole-study findings and limits: CMV status of donors was not determined, possibly confounding expanded clonotype changes.

Alongside a J-beta primer mix, a sample-barcoded 5' primer served in a second PCR lasting about 7 to 12 cycles. TCRdb re-analysed the 5' RACE reads in MiXCR, keeping a single row per CDR3 protein. This sample has about 590,000 distinct CDR3 sequences, with 25% to 30% found just once. The donors, healthy Caucasians from Russia, were aged about 6 to 95. This clonotype occurred a few times. Its antigen is undetermined. Germline-derived CDR1 and CDR2 are SGHTA and FQGTGA. The CDR3 covers 14 residues. Trimming took 5 bases from V and 5 from J, leaving 15 bases between them. This TCR came from an elderly woman in good health. The chain is built from TRBV7-3 and TRBJ2-5; D is tentatively TRBD1 or TRBD2 (6 bases each). The sample was blood. The CDR3 coding sequence is TGTGCCAGCAGCCCGGAGGGGGGTTGGGAGACCCAGTACTTC. It encodes CASSPEGGWETQYF. Looking up the rest from reference TRBV7-3 and TRBJ2-5 gives the full variable domain: GAGVSQTPSNKVTEKGKYVELRCDPISGHTALYWYRQSLGQGPEFLIYFQGTGAADDSGLPNDRFFAVRPEGSVSTLKIQRTERGDSAVYLCASSPEGGWETQYFGPGTRLLVL.